This TCR beta chain came from a study of neurological immune-mediated disorders. With 10-nucleotide random UMIs, 5'RACE was used to make the cDNA. Each CDR3 protein gets one entry after TCRdb re-called the 5' RACE reads with MiXCR. Counted here are about 120,000 distinct CDR3 sequences, roughly 3.2% occurring once; the ten biggest clones make up over 1%. General study results and limits: The greatest TCR clonal expansion occurred in HTLV-1-associated myelopathy and the least in multiple sclerosis, which fell below healthy controls. Phylogenetic grouping placed 18 of 34 multiple sclerosis patients' repertoires in one related-CDR3 cluster, a possible signature.

The unsorted libraries originated from 2 million PBMCs kept at -80 C. This CDR3 has 12 amino acids. Looked up from germline, CDR1 is MNHNY and CDR2 is SVGAGI (reference sequence). V gave up 6 bases and J gave up 2 bases, with 7 bases separating them. This clonotype was counted at least ten times. Antigen unknown. V gene TRBV6-6 combines with J gene TRBJ2-5, with unresolved D. Sequencing input: PBMCs. This sequence originates from a woman between 25 and 40 years old with multiple sclerosis. The DNA for the CDR3 is TGTGCCAGCAGGGCACTACAAGAGACCCAGTACTTC. It yields the protein CASRALQETQYF.